One T cell receptor beta chain is described in this entry. The sample is drawn from a study of OX40 agonist ivuxolimab in advanced cancers. The CDR3 length is 16 residues. The J segment lost 5 bases and the V segment lost 3 bases, leaving 7 bases of the junction unmatched. Germline assignment: CDR1 SGDLS and CDR2 YYNGEE. Data came from immunoSEQ multiplex PCR; TCRdb stores just in-frame clones and leaves some out. Seen here are about 14,000 clones, roughly 77% observed once, and the top ten hold 12% to 15%. The chain is built from TRBV9 and TRBJ2-3; 12 bases fit TRBD2. The origin of this receptor is an adult with an advanced solid tumor such as melanoma, head and neck, liver or kidney cancer. Here the sequenced sample was CD4+ or CD8+ T cells sorted from blood, taken in a trial of the OX40 agonist ivuxolimab. This chain's CDR3 is CASSDSSGGDRDTQYF. The CDR3 DNA reads as TGTGCCAGCAGCGATTCTAGCGGGGGGGACAGAGATACGCAGTATTTT. Full variable domain (outside the CDR3, taken from reference TRBV9 and TRBJ2-3): DSGVTQTPKHLITATGQRVTLRCSPRSGDLSVYWYQQSLDQGLQFLIQYYNGEERAKGNILERFSAQQFPDLHSELNLSSLELGDSALYFCASSDSSGGDRDTQYFGPGTRLTVL.